These T cell receptor beta chains were read from a single sample in a study of T cell responses to AZD1222 COVID-19 vaccine. Repertoires were generated with immunoSEQ multiplex PCR, while TCRdb's copy carries only in-frame clones and drops some. The sample includes 110,000 to 150,000 clones, over 90% of them seen just once. Specimen: peripheral blood, collected on day 0 of AZD1222 vaccination. These receptors were obtained from an adult in good health. CDR3s include the opening cysteine and the closing phenylalanine or tryptophan. A D gene is named only where the DNA matches it firmly. Rows give clone size only sometimes, using once, few, many, or a class for an expanded clone.

clone_size: NA; j_call: TRBJ2-1; d_call: TRBD2; v_call: TRBV18; cdr3_nt: TGTGCCAGCTCACCACAAGTAGCGGGAGTATTCCAGTTCTTC; cdr3_aa: CASSPQVAGVFQFF
clone_size: NA; j_call: TRBJ1-5; d_call: NA; v_call: TRBV28; cdr3_nt: TGTGCCAGCAGTCGCCGTCAGCCCCAGCATTTT; cdr3_aa: CASSRRQPQHF
clone_size: NA; j_call: TRBJ2-7; d_call: NA; v_call: TRBV5-1; cdr3_nt: TGCGCCAACCCGCAGGGGAGTTTTACCTACGAGCAGTACTTC; cdr3_aa: CANPQGSFTYEQYF
clone_size: NA; j_call: TRBJ2-3; d_call: TRBD2; v_call: TRBV7-2; cdr3_nt: TGTGCCAGCAGCTCCACTAGCGGGAGAACAGATACGCAGTATTTT; cdr3_aa: CASSSTSGRTDTQYF
clone_size: NA; j_call: TRBJ1-4; d_call: NA; v_call: TRBV4-1; cdr3_nt: TGCGCCAGCAGCCCGGAGGCAGGGTCTAATGAAAAACTGTTTTTT; cdr3_aa: CASSPEAGSNEKLFF
clone_size: NA; j_call: TRBJ2-1; d_call: NA; v_call: TRBV21-1; cdr3_nt: TGTGCCAGCAGCAAGGCCTCCCGACTTTGTGAGCAGTTCTTC; cdr3_aa: CASSKASRLCEQFF
clone_size: NA; j_call: TRBJ2-1; d_call: NA; v_call: TRBV5-1; cdr3_nt: TGCGCCAGCAGCTTGGGGGGCGCCCTATACAATGAGCAGTTCTTC; cdr3_aa: CASSLGGALYNEQFF
clone_size: NA; j_call: TRBJ1-2; d_call: NA; v_call: TRBV12-3/TRBV12-4; cdr3_nt: TGTGCCAGCAGCCCAGCGGCCTATGGCTACACCTTC; cdr3_aa: CASSPAAYGYTF
clone_size: NA; j_call: TRBJ1-1; d_call: TRBD1; v_call: TRBV19; cdr3_nt: TGTGCCAGTAGTCCAATCAGGACAGGGAACACTGAAGCTTTCTTT; cdr3_aa: CASSPIRTGNTEAFF
clone_size: NA; j_call: TRBJ2-2; d_call: NA; v_call: TRBV7-2; cdr3_nt: TGTGCCAGCAGCTTAGCCCCGGGGTTTACCGGGGAGCTGTTTTTT; cdr3_aa: CASSLAPGFTGELFF
clone_size: NA; j_call: TRBJ1-1; d_call: TRBD1; v_call: TRBV6-4; cdr3_nt: TGTGCCAGCAGTGATCCTAAGAGAGGGGGCCGGAGGGAGATCACTGAAGCTTTCTTT; cdr3_aa: CASSDPKRGGRREITEAFF
clone_size: NA; j_call: TRBJ2-5; d_call: NA; v_call: TRBV20-1; cdr3_nt: TGCAGTGCTGGACACCAAGAGACCCAGTACTTC; cdr3_aa: CSAGHQETQYF
clone_size: NA; j_call: TRBJ2-5; d_call: TRBD1; v_call: TRBV3-1/TRBV3-2; cdr3_nt: TGTGCCAGCAGCCAACTGGACAGGGTCCAGACCCAGTACTTC; cdr3_aa: CASSQLDRVQTQYF
clone_size: NA; j_call: TRBJ2-3; d_call: NA; v_call: TRBV6-4; cdr3_nt: TGTGCCAGCAGTGACCCTCCGAACGTAGATACGCAGTATTTT; cdr3_aa: CASSDPPNVDTQYF
clone_size: NA; j_call: TRBJ2-7; d_call: TRBD1; v_call: TRBV29-1; cdr3_nt: TGCAGCGTTCGACAGGGCGTGGGAGCCGAGCAGTACTTC; cdr3_aa: CSVRQGVGAEQYF
clone_size: NA; j_call: TRBJ2-3; d_call: NA; v_call: TRBV5-1; cdr3_nt: TGCGCCAGCAGCCTGTTCGGGCCGGACACAGATACGCAGTATTTT; cdr3_aa: CASSLFGPDTDTQYF
clone_size: NA; j_call: TRBJ2-7; d_call: NA; v_call: TRBV20-1; cdr3_nt: TGCAGTGCTAGTTCTTCGAGCTACGAGCAGTACTTC; cdr3_aa: CSASSSSYEQYF
clone_size: NA; j_call: TRBJ2-1; d_call: TRBD2; v_call: TRBV3-1/TRBV3-2; cdr3_nt: TGTGCCAGCAGCCAGTTTGAGAGGAGCGGGATGGTTGAGCAGTTCTTC; cdr3_aa: CASSQFERSGMVEQFF
clone_size: once; j_call: TRBJ2-3; d_call: TRBD2; v_call: TRBV3-1/TRBV3-2; cdr3_nt: TGTGCCAGCAGCGGAGCGGGAGGGACTAGCACAGATACGCAGTATTTT; cdr3_aa: CASSGAGGTSTDTQYF
clone_size: NA; j_call: TRBJ2-7; d_call: TRBD2; v_call: TRBV4-2; cdr3_nt: TGTGCCAGCAGCCAAAGACTAGCGGACTACGAGCAGTACTTC; cdr3_aa: CASSQRLADYEQYF
clone_size: once; j_call: TRBJ2-7; d_call: NA; v_call: TRBV2; cdr3_nt: TGTGCCAGCAGGGTAATACAGGGCCACCACGAGCAGTACTTC; cdr3_aa: CASRVIQGHHEQYF
clone_size: NA; j_call: TRBJ2-1; d_call: TRBD1; v_call: TRBV6-5; cdr3_nt: TGTGCCAGCAGGACAGGGATTAGTAATGAGCAGTTCTTC; cdr3_aa: CASRTGISNEQFF
clone_size: NA; j_call: TRBJ2-5; d_call: NA; v_call: TRBV30; cdr3_nt: TGTGCCTGGAGTGTTGGAGATCAAGAGACCCAGTACTTC; cdr3_aa: CAWSVGDQETQYF
clone_size: NA; j_call: TRBJ2-3; d_call: NA; v_call: TRBV24-1; cdr3_nt: TGTGCCACCAGTGACAATAGCGGAGTGGGGCCCGATACGCAGTATTTT; cdr3_aa: CATSDNSGVGPDTQYF
clone_size: NA; j_call: TRBJ2-7; d_call: TRBD1; v_call: TRBV5-1; cdr3_nt: TGCGCCAGCAGCTCCGACAGGGGGCGCGAGCAGTACTTC; cdr3_aa: CASSSDRGREQYF
clone_size: NA; j_call: TRBJ2-3; d_call: NA; v_call: TRBV5-1; cdr3_nt: TGCGCCAGCAGCCTAGCGATAGGCACAGATACGCAGTATTTT; cdr3_aa: CASSLAIGTDTQYF
clone_size: NA; j_call: TRBJ2-3; d_call: NA; v_call: TRBV30; cdr3_nt: TGTGCCTGGAGTCCAGCGAGGGCAGATACGCAGTATTTT; cdr3_aa: CAWSPARADTQYF
clone_size: NA; j_call: TRBJ2-3; d_call: NA; v_call: TRBV7-9; cdr3_nt: TGTGCCAGCAGCTTCGGAGGGCCTTTTACAGATACGCAGTATTTT; cdr3_aa: CASSFGGPFTDTQYF
clone_size: NA; j_call: TRBJ2-5; d_call: TRBD2; v_call: TRBV19; cdr3_nt: TGTGCCAGTAGGGGACTAGCGGGAGGGGAGACCCAGTACTTC; cdr3_aa: CASRGLAGGETQYF
clone_size: NA; j_call: TRBJ2-1; d_call: NA; v_call: TRBV27; cdr3_nt: TGTGCCAGCAGTTTAGGTCAGGGGTCCTACAATGAGCAGTTCTTC; cdr3_aa: CASSLGQGSYNEQFF
clone_size: NA; j_call: TRBJ1-6; d_call: TRBD1; v_call: TRBV11-2; cdr3_nt: TGTGCCAGCAGGATACTACAGGGGGGCTATAATTCACCCCTCCACTTT; cdr3_aa: CASRILQGGYNSPLHF
clone_size: few; j_call: TRBJ2-4; d_call: TRBD2; v_call: TRBV19; cdr3_nt: TGTGCCAGTAGTCCTCCTGAGCGGGAGAGGAACATTCAGTACTTC; cdr3_aa: CASSPPERERNIQYF
clone_size: NA; j_call: TRBJ2-7; d_call: NA; v_call: TRBV4-1; cdr3_nt: TGCGCCAGCAGCCAAGATGGGACCCGGGGACTCAGGCGGTACTTC; cdr3_aa: CASSQDGTRGLRRYF
clone_size: NA; j_call: TRBJ1-1; d_call: NA; v_call: TRBV13; cdr3_nt: TGTGCCAGCAGCTCCAGGGACACCCGGAACACTGAAGCTTTCTTT; cdr3_aa: CASSSRDTRNTEAFF
clone_size: NA; j_call: TRBJ1-3; d_call: NA; v_call: TRBV28; cdr3_nt: TGTGCCAGCACCAGGACAGAACGAAACACCATATATTTT; cdr3_aa: CASTRTERNTIYF
clone_size: NA; j_call: TRBJ1-5; d_call: TRBD1; v_call: TRBV30; cdr3_nt: TGTGCCTGGAGCCTTTCCGACAGGGCCAATCAGCCCCAGCATTTT; cdr3_aa: CAWSLSDRANQPQHF
clone_size: NA; j_call: TRBJ2-3; d_call: NA; v_call: TRBV2; cdr3_nt: TGTGCCACCCGGGTCGGACAGTCCACAGATACGCAGTATTTT; cdr3_aa: CATRVGQSTDTQYF
clone_size: NA; j_call: TRBJ2-2; d_call: TRBD1; v_call: TRBV5-4; cdr3_nt: TGTGCCAGCAGCCCACAGGGGCCCTCGAACACCGGGGAGCTGTTTTTT; cdr3_aa: CASSPQGPSNTGELFF
clone_size: NA; j_call: TRBJ1-6; d_call: NA; v_call: TRBV5-1; cdr3_nt: TGCGCCAGCAGCTTGGGGGGGTCACCCCTCCACTTT; cdr3_aa: CASSLGGSPLHF
clone_size: NA; j_call: TRBJ2-7; d_call: NA; v_call: TRBV6-5; cdr3_nt: TGTGCCAGCAGTTACTCGAATTTCCCCGTCTACGAGCAGTACTTC; cdr3_aa: CASSYSNFPVYEQYF
clone_size: NA; j_call: TRBJ2-3; d_call: NA; v_call: TRBV27; cdr3_nt: TGTGCCAGCAGAAACAGAGATACGCAGTATTTT; cdr3_aa: CASRNRDTQYF
clone_size: NA; j_call: TRBJ2-7; d_call: TRBD2; v_call: TRBV10-2; cdr3_nt: TGCGCCAGCAGTGAGGAGGGAGGGTCTTACGAGCAGTACTTC; cdr3_aa: CASSEEGGSYEQYF
clone_size: NA; j_call: TRBJ2-7; d_call: NA; v_call: TRBV3-1/TRBV3-2; cdr3_nt: TGTGCCAGCAGCCAAGCCATAGGGACCTCCTACGAGCAGTACTTC; cdr3_aa: CASSQAIGTSYEQYF
clone_size: NA; j_call: TRBJ1-3; d_call: NA; v_call: TRBV28; cdr3_nt: TGTGCCAGCAGTTTAAGTCTGGGACTTGGAAACACCATATATTTT; cdr3_aa: CASSLSLGLGNTIYF
clone_size: NA; j_call: TRBJ2-5; d_call: NA; v_call: TRBV2; cdr3_nt: TGTGCCAGCAGTGGAGGGGGAGGCCCCCAAGAGACCCAGTACTTC; cdr3_aa: CASSGGGGPQETQYF
clone_size: NA; j_call: TRBJ2-3; d_call: NA; v_call: TRBV11-2; cdr3_nt: TGTGCCAGCAGCTTAGCCTCACGAACAGATACGCAGTATTTT; cdr3_aa: CASSLASRTDTQYF
clone_size: NA; j_call: TRBJ1-5; d_call: NA; v_call: TRBV6-5; cdr3_nt: TGTGCCAGCAGACTGCATAGGGCGGACCAGCCCCAGCATTTT; cdr3_aa: CASRLHRADQPQHF
clone_size: NA; j_call: TRBJ2-5; d_call: NA; v_call: TRBV18; cdr3_nt: TGTGCCAGCTCCCCCACACAGCAAGAGACCCAGTACTTC; cdr3_aa: CASSPTQQETQYF
clone_size: NA; j_call: TRBJ1-2; d_call: NA; v_call: TRBV5-6; cdr3_nt: TGTGCCAGCAGCTCGCAACAGAACTATGGCTACACCTTC; cdr3_aa: CASSSQQNYGYTF
clone_size: NA; j_call: TRBJ1-1; d_call: NA; v_call: TRBV16; cdr3_nt: TGTGCCAGCAGCCAACTATGGCTCGAGAACACTGAAGCTTTCTTT; cdr3_aa: CASSQLWLENTEAFF
clone_size: NA; j_call: TRBJ2-2; d_call: NA; v_call: TRBV5-6; cdr3_nt: TGTGCCAGCAGCCTCGAGGGCGGAGGCGGGATGGGCACCGGGGAGCTGTTTTTT; cdr3_aa: CASSLEGGGGMGTGELFF
clone_size: NA; j_call: TRBJ2-3; d_call: NA; v_call: TRBV30; cdr3_nt: TGTGCCTGGAGTCCCTGGACTTCCACAGATACGCAGTATTTT; cdr3_aa: CAWSPWTSTDTQYF
clone_size: NA; j_call: TRBJ1-5; d_call: TRBD1; v_call: TRBV7-3; cdr3_nt: TGTGCCAGCAGCAGGACAGGGAGTCAGCCCCAGCATTTT; cdr3_aa: CASSRTGSQPQHF